These 22 T cell receptor beta chains were sequenced from one sample in a study of shared clonotypes between healthy human individuals. CD45RO-negative cells were positively selected for CCR7, leaving out terminally differentiated effector memory CD45RA+ cells. TCRdb keeps only in-frame clones here, not all; method: immunoSEQ multiplex PCR. The table lists about 2 million clones, about 95% of them singletons, with approximately 1.2% in the top ten. The sequenced material came from naive CD8+ T cells sorted from blood. Every receptor here comes from a man between 18 and 29 years old in good health.

This chain connects TRBV6-6 to TRBJ1-5, with D possibly being TRBD1 (5 bases). The V gene's germline CDR1 is MNHNY and CDR2 SVGAGI (reference sequence). CDR3 length equals 14 residues. Between the trimmed V and J ends, which lost 7 bases and 9 bases, there was a span of 19 bases. The CDR3 region is CASTSDGGVRPQHF. The CDR3, as DNA: TGTGCCAGCACCTCCGACGGGGGAGTTCGGCCCCAGCATTTT.

As to this clone: Other DNA sequences in the sample encode the same CDR3. This chain joins TRBV27 and TRBJ2-7; D is ambiguous. The germline V and J ends were trimmed by 3 bases and 4 bases, with 10 bases remaining between them. The CDR3 sequence is 13 residues long. The germline V gene encodes CDR1 MNHEY and CDR2 SMNVEV (reference sequence). The CDR3 nucleotides read TGTGCCAGCAGTTTGAGGAGACCTTACGAGCAGTACTTC. This codes for CASSLRRPYEQYF.

V and J are TRBV6-6 and TRBJ2-1, with D unresolved. V was clipped by 4 bases and J by 9 bases, with 4 bases between them. The CDR3 spans 10 residues. Germline V gene sequence: CDR1 MNHNY, CDR2 SVGAGI (reference sequence). The CDR3 nucleotides read TGTGCCAGCAGTTCTAGTGAGCAGTTCTTC. It translates to CASSSSEQFF.

The V call is TRBV4-1, the J call TRBJ1-5, with D unclear. The V end was cut by 0 bases, the J end by 7 bases, with 10 bases between. This CDR3 contains 14 residues. CDR1 is MGHRA, CDR2 YSYEKL, per germline. The CDR3 coding sequence is TGCGCCAGCAGCCAAGATGGGGTTGTCCAGCCCCAGCATTTT. Translated, it gives CASSQDGVVQPQHF.

The V gene is TRBV6-1, the J gene TRBJ2-5; the D gene is possibly TRBD1 (6 bases). Germline V lookup: CDR1 MNHNS, CDR2 SASEGT. The V end lost 10 bases, the J end lost 9 bases, and 9 bases lay between the germline ends. The CDR3 contains 9 residues. DNA for the CDR3: TGTGCCACGCAGGGGCCCCAGTACTTC. It encodes CATQGPQYF.

The chain employs TRBV2 and TRBJ1-6; D possibly corresponds to TRBD1 (5 bases). This CDR3 region has 16 residues. Germline CDR1 is SNHLY and CDR2 is FYNNEI. Trimming stripped 4 bases from V and 7 bases from J, with 17 bases between. Here the CDR3 DNA reads TGTGCCAGCAGTGCCCCAGAGGGGCTCTGGAATTCACCCCTCCACTTT. The encoded protein is CASSAPEGLWNSPLHF.

The genes are TRBV6-5 and TRBJ1-1; 7 bases match TRBD1. V was clipped by 2 bases and J by 6 bases; unmatched bases: 9. The CDR3 covers 15 residues. Germline loops: CDR1 MNHEY, CDR2 SVGAGI. CDR3 loop: CASSYGGGPGAEAFF. CDR3 coding DNA: TGTGCCAGCAGTTACGGAGGGGGCCCAGGGGCTGAAGCTTTCTTT.

A word on this clone: Other DNA variants within this sample encode the same CDR3. V usage is TRBV5-4 and J usage is TRBJ1-2, with 8 bases fitting TRBD1. Germline CDR1 SGHNT, CDR2 YYREEE (reference sequence). The V gene end was trimmed by 4 bases and the J gene end by 4 bases; junction bases not matched to a gene: 6. CDR3 length: 14 amino acids. CDR3 DNA sequence: TGTGCCAGCAGCCCAGGACAGGGAAGCTATGGCTACACCTTC. This translates into CASSPGQGSYGYTF.

The chain uses TRBV7-9 and TRBJ2-1, with 10 bases identical to TRBD2. The CDR3 contains 13 residues. Germline CDR1 SEHNR, CDR2 FQNEAQ (reference sequence). V lost 3 bases to trimming and J lost 10 bases; unmatched junction nucleotides: 3. CDR3: CASSFLAGVEQFF. CDR3 nucleotides: TGTGCCAGCAGCTTCCTAGCGGGAGTGGAGCAGTTCTTC.

This chain uses TRBV9 with TRBJ2-1; TRBD2 aligns across 7 bases. The V gene's germline CDR1 is SGDLS and CDR2 YYNGEE. This CDR3 has 15 amino acids. J gave up 2 bases and V 3 bases, and 5 bases lay outside the gene matches. The CDR3 loop is CASSASGTTYNEQFF. The CDR3 coding sequence is TGTGCCAGCAGCGCCAGCGGGACCACCTACAATGAGCAGTTCTTC.

The V call is TRBV18, the J call TRBJ1-4, with D possibly TRBD1 on 5 matching bases. Looked up from germline, CDR1 is KGHSH and CDR2 is LQKENI. V dropped 5 bases and J dropped 6 bases, with 19 bases sitting between them. This CDR3 contains 16 residues. In nucleotides, the CDR3 is TGTGCCAGCTCATCACGGGACCTCGCCGGGGATGAAAAACTGTTTTTT. This translates into CASSSRDLAGDEKLFF.

The chain is built from TRBV19 and TRBJ2-2; 11 nucleotides line up with TRBD2. V was clipped by 8 bases and J by 5 bases; unmatched bases: 19. The CDR3 covers 19 residues. Germline loops: CDR1 LNHDA, CDR2 SQIVND (reference sequence). CDR3 DNA sequence: TGTGCCAGTCAACTCGTACAAATTAGCGGGAGGGCCTGGACCGGGGAGCTGTTTTTT. This translates into CASQLVQISGRAWTGELFF.

This chain connects TRBV5-3 to TRBJ2-1, with D hard to call. TRBV5-3 is sorted into the ORF group, with uncertain function. Trimming removed 1 base from V and 6 bases from J, with 11 bases in between. This CDR3 is built from 14 residues. This CDR3 is CARSLLPKINEQFF. The DNA of the CDR3 is TGTGCCAGAAGCTTGCTTCCCAAGATCAATGAGCAGTTCTTC.

The chain links TRBV13 to TRBJ1-1; 11 bases line up with TRBD1. Per the germline V gene, CDR1 is PRHDT and CDR2 is FYEKMQ (reference sequence). V shed 4 bases, J shed 5 bases, and the junction held 15 bases outside the gene matches. This CDR3 has 18 amino acids. CDR3 region: CASSSTGTGGTLGTEAFF. DNA for the CDR3: TGTGCCAGCAGCTCCACCGGGACAGGGGGGACACTCGGGACTGAAGCTTTCTTT.

This sequence joins TRBV7-9 and TRBJ2-7; either TRBD1 or TRBD2 may supply D (5 bases each). This CDR3 contains 15 residues. In germline, CDR1 is SEHNR, CDR2 FQNEAQ (reference sequence). V lost 0 bases and J 5 bases, leaving 14 bases between the germline ends. The CDR3 spells CASSLAQGVVHEQYF. Here the CDR3 DNA reads TGTGCCAGCAGCTTAGCCCAGGGAGTGGTCCACGAGCAGTACTTC.

The V call is TRBV7-9, the J call TRBJ2-7; D may be TRBD1 or TRBD2 (6 bases each). CDR3 length: 16 residues. CDR1 is SEHNR and CDR2 is FQNEAQ in the germline V gene (reference sequence). The V end lost 0 bases, the J end lost 3 bases, and 15 bases lay between the germline ends. CDR3 sequence reads: CASSLALGGHFYEQYF. CDR3 coding DNA: TGTGCCAGCAGCTTAGCGCTTGGGGGGCATTTCTACGAGCAGTACTTC. The whole variable domain, remainder taken from reference TRBV7-9 and TRBJ2-7, is DTGVSQNPRHKITKRGQNVTFRCDPISEHNRLYWYRQTLGQGPEFLTYFQNEAQLEKSRLLSDRFSAERPKGSFSTLEIQRTEQGDSAMYLCASSLALGGHFYEQYFGPGTRLTVT.

This chain joins TRBV7-9 and TRBJ1-4, with D possibly TRBD1 on 5 matching bases. The CDR3 spans 14 residues. Between the trimmed V and J ends, which lost 3 bases and 8 bases, there was a span of 13 bases. Germline loops: CDR1 SEHNR, CDR2 FQNEAQ (reference sequence). CDR3 in amino acids: CASSFIFEGEKLFF. In DNA form, the CDR3 reads TGTGCCAGCAGCTTTATTTTCGAGGGGGAAAAACTGTTTTTT.

This clone was seen a few times. The rearrangement links TRBV28 to TRBJ2-7; no reliable D call. CDR1 MDHEN and CDR2 SYDVKM come from the germline V gene. The V end lost 8 bases, the J end lost 3 bases, and 8 bases lay between the germline ends. The CDR3 runs 11 residues. As DNA, the CDR3 is TGTGCCAGCGGAAGTGGCTACGAGCAGTACTTC. It codes for CASGSGYEQYF. The full variable domain, its missing parts supplied by reference TRBV28 and TRBJ2-7, is DVKVTQSSRYLVKRTGEKVFLECVQDMDHENMFWYRQDPGLGLRLIYFSYDVKMKEKGDIPEGYSVSREKKERFSLILESASTNQTSMYLCASGSGYEQYFGPGTRLTVT.

This clone was seen more than once but under ten times. The rearrangement joins TRBV28 to TRBJ2-3; 8 nucleotides line up with TRBD1. Trimming cost V 1 base and J 5 bases; bases outside gene matches: 2. CDR3 length equals 14 residues. Germline CDR1 is MDHEN and CDR2 is SYDVKM. In nucleotides, the CDR3 is TGTGCCAGCAGTTTATCACAGGGGGGAGATACGCAGTATTTT. Its protein product is CASSLSQGGDTQYF.

The chain links TRBV4-3 to TRBJ2-3; TRBD1 agrees at 10 bases. The CDR3 contains 14 residues. Losses at the gene ends were 8 bases for V and 2 bases for J; bases not matched to a gene: 4. The germline CDR1 and CDR2 sequences are LGHNA and YSLEER. The CDR3 here is CASGTGVFTDTQYF. CDR3 in DNA: TGCGCCAGCGGGACAGGGGTTTTCACAGATACGCAGTATTTT.

The gene calls are TRBV7-9 and TRBJ2-7; possible D gene TRBD2, 7 bases. Germline-derived CDR1 and CDR2 are SEHNR and FQNEAQ (reference sequence). The V gene lost 4 bases and the J gene lost 2 bases, with 18 bases spanning the gap. CDR3 length: 16 residues. CDR3 amino acids: CASSSPGRGLPYEQYF. The CDR3 DNA reads as TGTGCCAGCAGCTCCCCGGGGAGGGGGTTACCCTACGAGCAGTACTTC. Using reference TRBV7-9 and TRBJ2-7 for the parts outside the CDR3, the full variable domain is DTGVSQNPRHKITKRGQNVTFRCDPISEHNRLYWYRQTLGQGPEFLTYFQNEAQLEKSRLLSDRFSAERPKGSFSTLEIQRTEQGDSAMYLCASSSPGRGLPYEQYFGPGTRLTVT.

V usage is TRBV7-9 and J usage is TRBJ2-7; D is tentatively TRBD1 or TRBD2 (5 bases each). Trimming cost V 1 base and J 2 bases, with 15 bases left between them. The CDR3 is 16 residues long. CDR1 and CDR2 from the germline V gene are SEHNR and FQNEAQ (reference sequence). The CDR3 spells CASSLGDRGSTYEQYF. CDR3 bases: TGTGCCAGCAGCTTAGGGGACCGAGGATCTACCTACGAGCAGTACTTC.